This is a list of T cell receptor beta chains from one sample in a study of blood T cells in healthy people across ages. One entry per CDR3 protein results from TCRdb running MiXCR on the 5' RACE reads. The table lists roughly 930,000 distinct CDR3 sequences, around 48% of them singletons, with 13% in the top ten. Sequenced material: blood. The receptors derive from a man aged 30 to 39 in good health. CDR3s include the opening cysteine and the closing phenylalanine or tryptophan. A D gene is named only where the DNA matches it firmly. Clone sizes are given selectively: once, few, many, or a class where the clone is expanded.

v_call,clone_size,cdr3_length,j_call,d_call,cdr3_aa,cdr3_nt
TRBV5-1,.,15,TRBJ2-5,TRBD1,CASSLRTGEGETQYF,TGCGCCAGCAGCCTACGGACAGGGGAGGGGGAGACCCAGTACTTC
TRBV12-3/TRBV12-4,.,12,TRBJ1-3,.,CASSLVGNTIYF,TGTGCCAGCAGTTTAGTTGGAAACACCATATATTTT
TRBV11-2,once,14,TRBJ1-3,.,CASSLAGQPNTIYF,TGTGCCAGCAGCTTAGCCGGCCAGCCAAACACCATATATTTT
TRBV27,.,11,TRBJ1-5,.,CASGRGWAQHF,TGTGCCAGCGGCCGGGGTTGGGCCCAGCATTTT
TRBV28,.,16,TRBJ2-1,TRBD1,CASSYQIDRGGDEQFF,TGTGCCAGCAGTTACCAGATCGACAGGGGGGGAGATGAGCAGTTCTTC
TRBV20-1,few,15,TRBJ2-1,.,CSAPAGTSLRWEQFF,TGCAGTGCCCCGGCCGGGACTTCCCTCCGTTGGGAGCAGTTCTTC
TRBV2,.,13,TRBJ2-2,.,CASGMGHGGELFF,TGTGCCAGCGGTATGGGGCACGGCGGGGAGCTGTTTTTT
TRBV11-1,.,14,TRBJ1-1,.,CASRHPGGNTEAFF,TGTGCCAGCAGACATCCGGGGGGCAACACTGAAGCTTTCTTT
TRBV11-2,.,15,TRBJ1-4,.,CASSPIGTQNEKLFF,TGTGCCAGCAGCCCTATCGGGACACAAAATGAAAAACTGTTTTTT
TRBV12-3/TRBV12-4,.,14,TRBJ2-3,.,CASSEGGPPDTQYF,TGTGCCAGCAGTGAGGGGGGGCCACCAGATACGCAGTATTTT
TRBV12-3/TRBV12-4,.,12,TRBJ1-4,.,CASSPQNEKLFF,TGTGCCAGCAGCCCTCAGAATGAAAAACTGTTTTTT
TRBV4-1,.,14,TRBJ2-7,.,CASSQISGVREQYF,TGCGCCAGCAGCCAAATATCAGGGGTTCGCGAGCAGTACTTC
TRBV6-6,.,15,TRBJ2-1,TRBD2,CASSSGGVLDNEQFF,TGTGCCAGCAGTTCGGGGGGGGTCCTGGACAATGAGCAGTTCTTC
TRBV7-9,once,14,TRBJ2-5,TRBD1,CASGGQGREETQYF,TGTGCCAGCGGGGGACAGGGACGGGAAGAGACCCAGTACTTC
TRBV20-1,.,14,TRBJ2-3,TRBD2,CSASLSGRTDTQYF,TGCAGTGCTAGTCTGAGCGGGAGAACAGATACGCAGTATTTT
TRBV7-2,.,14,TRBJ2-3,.,CASSLAAASDTQYF,TGTGCCAGCAGCTTAGCCGCGGCTTCAGATACGCAGTATTTT
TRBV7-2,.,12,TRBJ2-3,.,CASGGRGDTQYF,TGTGCCAGTGGGGGAAGGGGAGATACGCAGTATTTT
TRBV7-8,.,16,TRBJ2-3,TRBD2,CASSLPGGKAENTQYF,TGTGCCAGCAGCTTACCGGGGGGGAAGGCTGAAAATACGCAGTATTTT
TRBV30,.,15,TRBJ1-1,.,CAWPTPGRLNTEAFF,TGTGCCTGGCCGACTCCGGGACGGCTGAACACTGAAGCTTTCTTT
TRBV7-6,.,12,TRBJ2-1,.,CASSLSQREQFF,TGTGCCAGCAGCTTATCCCAGCGTGAGCAGTTCTTC
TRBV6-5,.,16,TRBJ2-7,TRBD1,CAGSYSIQGAYYEQYF,TGTGCCGGCAGTTACTCAATACAGGGGGCCTACTACGAGCAGTACTTC
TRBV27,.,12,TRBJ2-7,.,CASRGVGYEQYF,TGTGCCAGCAGGGGGGTGGGATACGAGCAGTACTTC
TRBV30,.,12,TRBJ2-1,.,CAWSKVREEQFF,TGTGCCTGGAGTAAAGTAAGGGAAGAGCAGTTCTTC
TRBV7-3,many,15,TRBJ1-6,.,CASSLQSSYNSPLHF,TGTGCCAGCAGCCTCCAGAGCTCCTATAATTCACCCCTCCACTTT
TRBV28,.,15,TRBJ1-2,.,CASSLGVRANYGYTF,TGTGCCAGCAGTTTAGGGGTCCGAGCTAACTATGGCTACACCTTC
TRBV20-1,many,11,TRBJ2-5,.,CSARSLETQYF,TGCAGTGCTAGATCTCTAGAGACCCAGTACTTC
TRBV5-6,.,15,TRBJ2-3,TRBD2,CASSYGGTNTDTQYF,TGTGCCAGCAGCTACGGGGGGACCAACACAGATACGCAGTATTTT
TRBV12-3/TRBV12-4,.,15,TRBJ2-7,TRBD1,CDSSLGSGGSSEQYF,TGTGACAGCAGTTTGGGGTCAGGGGGATCCTCCGAGCAGTACTTC
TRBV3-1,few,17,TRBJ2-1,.,CASSLISGSSSYNEQFF,TGTGCCAGCAGCCTGATCTCCGGGTCGAGCTCCTACAATGAGCAGTTCTTC
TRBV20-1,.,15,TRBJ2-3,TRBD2,CSAGKRGGTTDTQYF,TGCAGTGCTGGAAAGCGGGGGGGCACTACAGATACGCAGTATTTT
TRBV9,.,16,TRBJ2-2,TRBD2,CASSELSGGADGELFF,TGTGCCAGCAGCGAGCTATCCGGGGGGGCCGACGGGGAGCTGTTTTTT
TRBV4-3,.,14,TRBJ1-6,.,CASSQVGSSSPLHF,TGCGCCAGCAGCCAAGTGGGCAGTAGTTCACCCCTCCACTTT
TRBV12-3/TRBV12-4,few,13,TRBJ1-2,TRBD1,CASRTDRETGYTF,TGTGCCAGCAGAACGGACAGGGAGACCGGCTACACCTTC
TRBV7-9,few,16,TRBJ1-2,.,CASSLFDSSTNYGYTF,TGTGCCAGCAGCTTATTTGACAGCTCGACTAACTATGGCTACACCTTC
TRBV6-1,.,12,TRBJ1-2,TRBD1,CASGDRVDGYTF,TGTGCCAGCGGGGACAGGGTAGATGGCTACACCTTC
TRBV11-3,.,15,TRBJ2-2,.,CASSTWDKNTGELFF,TGTGCCAGCAGCACGTGGGACAAGAACACCGGGGAGCTGTTTTTT
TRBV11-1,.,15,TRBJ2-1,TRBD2,CASSSGLAGSNEQFF,TGTGCCAGCAGTTCCGGACTAGCGGGGAGCAATGAGCAGTTCTTC
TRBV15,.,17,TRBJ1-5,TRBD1,CATSTEKQGASNQPQHF,TGTGCCACCAGCACAGAGAAGCAGGGGGCTAGCAATCAGCCCCAGCATTTT
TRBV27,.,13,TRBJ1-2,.,CASSAGYDYGYTF,TGTGCCAGCAGCGCCGGGTACGACTATGGCTACACCTTC
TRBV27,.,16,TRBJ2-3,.,CASSFLGRGGADTQYF,TGTGCCAGCAGTTTTCTGGGCAGGGGAGGCGCAGATACGCAGTATTTT
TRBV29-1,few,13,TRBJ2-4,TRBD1,CSVEGQGRNIQYF,TGCAGCGTTGAGGGACAGGGGAGGAACATTCAGTACTTC
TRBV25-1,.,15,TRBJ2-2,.,CASSEREVNTGGLFF,TGTGCCAGCAGTGAAAGGGAGGTAAACACCGGGGGGCTGTTTTTT
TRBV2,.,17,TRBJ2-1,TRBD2,CASSSYQLAGGGNEQFF,TGTGCCAGCAGTTCATATCAACTAGCGGGGGGTGGCAATGAGCAGTTCTTC
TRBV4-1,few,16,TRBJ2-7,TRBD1,CASSQDPGGGFYEQYF,TGCGCCAGCAGCCAAGATCCAGGGGGCGGTTTCTACGAGCAGTACTTC
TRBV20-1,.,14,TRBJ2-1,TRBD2,CSAEAGGPYNEQFF,TGCAGTGCCGAGGCGGGGGGGCCCTACAATGAGCAGTTCTTC
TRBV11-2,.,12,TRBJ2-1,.,CASRRGISEQFF,TGTGCCAGCAGGCGGGGAATCAGTGAGCAGTTCTTC
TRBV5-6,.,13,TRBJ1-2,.,CASNPDSAYGYTF,TGTGCCAGCAACCCTGACAGCGCCTATGGCTACACCTTC
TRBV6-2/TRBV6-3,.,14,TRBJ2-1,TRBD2,CASCTRGGGNEQFF,TGTGCCAGCTGCACTCGGGGGGGCGGGAATGAGCAGTTCTTC
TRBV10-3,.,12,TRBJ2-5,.,CAVGRSQETQYF,TGTGCCGTAGGGCGATCTCAAGAGACCCAGTACTTC
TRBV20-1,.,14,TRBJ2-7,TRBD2,CSAESGRASNEQYF,TGCAGTGCTGAAAGCGGGAGGGCCTCCAACGAGCAGTACTTC
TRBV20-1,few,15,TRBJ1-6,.,CSALPGRGDNSPLHF,TGCAGTGCTCTTCCAGGACGGGGAGATAATTCACCCCTCCACTTT
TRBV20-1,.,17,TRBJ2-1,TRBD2,CSARGAPQRGGGNEQFF,TGCAGTGCTAGAGGCGCCCCTCAGCGGGGGGGCGGCAATGAGCAGTTCTTC
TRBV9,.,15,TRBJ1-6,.,CASSVRPGSDSPLHF,TGTGCCAGCAGCGTTCGCCCCGGGAGCGATTCACCCCTCCACTTT